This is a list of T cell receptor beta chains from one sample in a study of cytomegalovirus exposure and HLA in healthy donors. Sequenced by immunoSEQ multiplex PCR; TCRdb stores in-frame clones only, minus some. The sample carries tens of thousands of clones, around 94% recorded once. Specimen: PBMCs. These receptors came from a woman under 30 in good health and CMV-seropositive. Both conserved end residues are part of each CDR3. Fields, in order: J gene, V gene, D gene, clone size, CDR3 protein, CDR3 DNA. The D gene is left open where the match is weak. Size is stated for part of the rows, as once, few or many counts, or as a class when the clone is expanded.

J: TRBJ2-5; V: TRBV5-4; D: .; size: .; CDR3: CASSFIPQETQYF; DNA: TGTGCCAGCAGCTTCATCCCCCAAGAGACCCAGTACTTC
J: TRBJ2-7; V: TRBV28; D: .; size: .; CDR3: CASKVGRAGQAYEQYF; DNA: TGTGCCAGCAAGGTCGGGAGAGCGGGACAGGCCTACGAGCAGTACTTC
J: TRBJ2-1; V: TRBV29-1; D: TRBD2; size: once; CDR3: CSAGLAEYNEQFF; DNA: TGCAGCGCGGGACTAGCAGAATACAATGAGCAGTTCTTC
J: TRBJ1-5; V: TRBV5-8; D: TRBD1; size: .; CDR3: CASSTGDRARNQPQHF; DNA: TGTGCCAGCAGCACAGGGGACAGGGCACGAAATCAGCCCCAGCATTTT
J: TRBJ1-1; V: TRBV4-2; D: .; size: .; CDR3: CASSQDTAAGNVEAFF; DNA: TGTGCCAGCAGCCAAGATACCGCCGCAGGGAATGTTGAAGCTTTCTTT
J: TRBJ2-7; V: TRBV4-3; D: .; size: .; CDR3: CASSHYPRAPYEQYF; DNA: TGCGCCAGCAGCCATTATCCCAGGGCTCCCTACGAGCAGTACTTC
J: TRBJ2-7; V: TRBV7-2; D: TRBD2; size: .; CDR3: CASSLDGGRAYEQYF; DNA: TGTGCCAGCAGCTTAGACGGCGGGAGAGCCTACGAGCAGTACTTC
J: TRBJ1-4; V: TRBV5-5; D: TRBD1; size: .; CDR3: CASSLGRTGGRPTNEKLFF; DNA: TGTGCCAGCAGCTTAGGTCGGACAGGGGGGAGACCAACTAATGAAAAACTGTTTTTT
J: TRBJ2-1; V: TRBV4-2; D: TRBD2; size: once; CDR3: CASSQESRASGNSYNEQFF; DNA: TGTGCCAGCAGCCAAGAATCGAGGGCTAGCGGTAACTCCTACAATGAGCAGTTCTTC
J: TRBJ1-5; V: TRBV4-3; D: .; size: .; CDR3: CASSQDVGGNQPQHF; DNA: TGCGCCAGCAGCCAAGATGTCGGGGGCAATCAGCCCCAGCATTTT
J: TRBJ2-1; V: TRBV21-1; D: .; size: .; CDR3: CASMQGLYNEQFF; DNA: TGTGCCAGCATGCAGGGCCTCTACAATGAGCAGTTCTTC
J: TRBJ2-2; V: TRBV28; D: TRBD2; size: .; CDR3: CASSLGTSPTGELFF; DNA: TGTGCCAGCAGCCTCGGGACTAGTCCTACCGGGGAGCTGTTTTTT
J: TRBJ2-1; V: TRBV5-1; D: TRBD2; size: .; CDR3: CASGLADLTGEQFF; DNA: TGCGCCAGCGGGCTAGCGGACCTCACGGGTGAGCAGTTCTTC
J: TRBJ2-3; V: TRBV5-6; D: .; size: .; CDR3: CASSHGGNTDTQYF; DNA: TGTGCCAGCAGCCATGGGGGGAACACAGATACGCAGTATTTT
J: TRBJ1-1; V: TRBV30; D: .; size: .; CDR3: CAWSFYTEAFF; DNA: TGTGCCTGGAGTTTCTACACTGAAGCTTTCTTT
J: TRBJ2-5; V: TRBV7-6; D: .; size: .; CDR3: CASLSWAGQTQYF; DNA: TGTGCCAGCCTATCGTGGGCAGGGCAGACCCAGTACTTC
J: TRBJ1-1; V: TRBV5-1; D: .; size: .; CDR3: CASSSTENTEAFF; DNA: TGCGCCAGCAGCTCGACAGAGAACACTGAAGCTTTCTTT
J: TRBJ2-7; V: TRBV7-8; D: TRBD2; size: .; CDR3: CATGGGLRTSAHYF; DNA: TGTGCCACCGGGGGGGGACTCCGGACTAGCGCGCACTACTTC
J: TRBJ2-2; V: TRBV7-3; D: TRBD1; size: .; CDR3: CASSLTTGGVVGELFF; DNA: TGTGCCAGCAGCTTAACAACAGGGGGCGTCGTCGGGGAGCTGTTTTTT
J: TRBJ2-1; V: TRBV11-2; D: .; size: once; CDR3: CASSLETTSGEQFF; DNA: TGTGCCAGCAGCTTAGAAACGACTAGTGGAGAGCAGTTCTTC
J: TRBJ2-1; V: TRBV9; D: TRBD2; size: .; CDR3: CASSGGLAGVREQFF; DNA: TGTGCCAGCAGCGGTGGACTAGCGGGAGTACGGGAGCAGTTCTTC
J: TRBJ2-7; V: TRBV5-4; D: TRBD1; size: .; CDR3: CASSLPGQGLYEQYF; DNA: TGTGCCAGCAGCTTACCGGGACAGGGGCTCTACGAGCAGTACTTC
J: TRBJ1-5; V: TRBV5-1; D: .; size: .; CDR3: CASSRDKRGGSNQPQHF; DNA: TGCGCCAGCAGCCGGGACAAAAGGGGGGGTAGCAATCAGCCCCAGCATTTT
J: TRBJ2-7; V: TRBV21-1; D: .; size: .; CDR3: CASLPGHSLSYEQYF; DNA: TGTGCCAGCCTCCCGGGACATTCCCTCTCCTACGAGCAGTACTTC
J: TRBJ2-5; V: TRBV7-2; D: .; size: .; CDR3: CASSGRGPGKTQYF; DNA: TGTGCCAGCAGCGGGCGGGGGCCCGGGAAGACCCAGTACTTC